The 17 T cell receptor beta chains below were found in one sample sequenced in a study of T-cell reconstitution after alpha-beta-depleted transplantation in children (TCRdb year 2016). What the study reported, not specific to this receptor: Over subsequent months, a decline in hyperexpanded clone frequencies was noted, and after one year, T-cell counts and TCRbeta diversity were mostly ascribed to newly produced T cells.

This sample's treatment or condition label indicates: allogeneic hematopoietic cell transplantation with graft depleted of TCRalphabeta T cells and CD19 B cells. These receptors' targets are unknown. The library came from PCR. Sequencing took place on an Illumina HiSeq 2500. TCR library preparation used molecular barcoding, with unique molecular identifiers applied to normalize quantification of the TCRbeta repertoire. TCRdb's own reprocessing of the public reads used fastp at Q25 and MiXCR and kept productive beta chains. Each record represents a unique CDR3 protein, reported with the most common genes and DNA among its rows. Across this sample there are a few hundred thousand distinct CDR3 sequences, with 7.5% to 9% seen only once. The top ten hold around 9.8% of the sample. The sequencing here drew on peripheral blood, taken 360 days after TCRalphabeta/CD19-depleted stem cell transplant. All receptors come from a female patient between 2 and 15 years old who had a stem cell transplant for Fanconi anemia, so the T cells may come from the graft donor.

This clonotype has a count of ten or more. This rearrangement joins TRBV6-5 to TRBJ1-3; D might be TRBD1 (5 bases). V lost 8 bases, J lost 2 bases, and 13 bases lay in between. CDR1 and CDR2 from the germline V gene are MNHEY and SVGAGI. CDR3 length equals 14 residues. CDR3 in DNA: TGTGCCAGCCTCGGTGGGGGGACTGGAAACACCATATATTTT. Translation gives CASLGGGTGNTIYF.

This clonotype appeared many times. The chain carries TRBV29-1 and TRBJ1-2; 7 bases fit TRBD1. Trimming took 7 bases from V and 2 from J; bases not matched to a gene: 7. Germline V gene sequence: CDR1 SQVTM, CDR2 ANQGSEA. There are 13 residues in the CDR3. CDR3 DNA: TGCAGCGCCGACAGGGCTGTCAACTATGGCTACACCTTC. It codes for CSADRAVNYGYTF. Looking up the rest from reference TRBV29-1 and TRBJ1-2 gives the full variable domain: SAVISQKPSRDICQRGTSLTIQCQVDSQVTMMFWYRQQPGQSLTLIATANQGSEATYESGFVIDKFPISRPNLTFSTLTVSNMSPEDSSIYLCSADRAVNYGYTFGSGTRLTVV.

This clonotype was seen at least ten times. This sequence joins TRBV10-3 and TRBJ1-1; 9 bases fit TRBD1. This CDR3 has 15 residues. Trimming took 6 bases from V and 4 from J; bases not matched to a gene: 9. Germline V gene sequence: CDR1 ENHRY, CDR2 SYGVKD. DNA of the CDR3: TGTGCCATCAGGTCGGAACAGGGGGCAGTCACTGAAGCTTTCTTT. This translates into CAIRSEQGAVTEAFF.

This clonotype was detected many times. The chain is built from TRBV20-1 and TRBJ2-3; 8 positions match TRBD2. The CDR3 totals 16 residues. In germline, CDR1 is DFQATT, CDR2 SNEGSKA (reference sequence). Trimming at V came to 0 bases and at J to 2 bases, leaving 7 bases not matched to a gene. The CDR3 here is CSARDPSGGPTDTQYF. The DNA for the CDR3 is TGCAGTGCTAGAGATCCGAGCGGGGGACCCACAGATACGCAGTATTTT.

This clonotype was observed a few times. J is TRBJ1-6 and V is TRBV6-2 or TRBV6-3, with D possibly being TRBD1 (5 bases). CDR3 length: 15 residues. Trimming shortened V by 1 base and J by 9 bases, and 13 bases separated the two germline ends. Germline values: CDR1 MNHEY, CDR2 SVGEGT. The CDR3: CASSYLGEIPSPLHF. The CDR3 DNA reads TGTGCCAGCAGTTACTTGGGGGAAATCCCTTCACCCCTCCACTTT.

This clonotype was counted at least ten times. An end of the junction does not agree with germline; a read error may underlie this. The chain employs TRBV20-1 and TRBJ1-1, with D unresolved. The CDR3 is 12 residues long. Germline V gene sequence: CDR1 DFQATT, CDR2 SNEGSKA (reference sequence). The CDR3 coding sequence is TGCAGTGCGAGAGTAAGGGACACTGAAGCTTTCTTT. Its protein is CSARVRDTEAFF.

This clonotype has ten or more counts. The rearrangement uses TRBV6-2 or TRBV6-3 and TRBJ2-1; TRBD2 matches 12 bases. Trimming took 0 bases from V and 2 from J; bases not matched to a gene: 8. The CDR3 spans 19 residues. Germline values: CDR1 MNHEY, CDR2 SVGEGT. The CDR3 nucleotides read TGTGCCAGCAGTTACTCGTCTAGCGGGAGGGCCCTCGCCTACAATGAGCAGTTCTTC. Residues: CASSYSSSGRALAYNEQFF.

The rearrangement links TRBV20-1 to TRBJ2-5; D possibly corresponds to TRBD1 (6 bases). The CDR3 contains 13 residues. Trimming removed 5 bases from V and 3 bases from J, with 13 bases in between. Germline CDR1 DFQATT, CDR2 SNEGSKA (reference sequence). The chain's CDR3 is CSALGDMEETQYF. In nucleotides, the CDR3 is TGCAGTGCTCTAGGGGACATGGAAGAGACCCAGTACTTC.

The rearrangement links TRBV25-1 to TRBJ2-2; 9 bases match TRBD2. The CDR3 extends over 18 amino acids. Trimming at V came to 4 bases and at J to 2 bases, leaving 11 bases not matched to a gene. CDR1 and CDR2 (germline): MGHDK, SYGVNS. The CDR3 here is CASSGPRAGGFNTGELFF. CDR3 nucleotides: TGTGCCAGCAGTGGTCCAAGAGCGGGGGGATTTAACACCGGGGAGCTGTTTTTT.

In its sample, this clonotype was seen many times. This chain uses TRBV13 with TRBJ2-1, with a possible D match to TRBD2 (5 bases). The CDR3 has 16 amino acids. CDR1 and CDR2 (germline): PRHDT, FYEKMQ (reference sequence). V was clipped by 4 bases and J by 0 bases, with 13 bases between them. The CDR3 region has the DNA TGTGCCAGCAGCTCGCCCGGGGTTAGCTCCTACAATGAGCAGTTCTTC. Amino acids: CASSSPGVSSYNEQFF.

This clonotype has at least ten counts. The V and J genes are TRBV4-3 and TRBJ2-3, with D maybe TRBD2 (5 bases). CDR3 length: 16 amino acids. The germline CDR1 and CDR2 sequences are LGHNA and YSLEER. Trimming left V 0 bases short and J 0 bases short, with 10 bases between. CDR3: CASSQEAVPSTDTQYF. The CDR3 region has the DNA TGCGCCAGCAGCCAAGAAGCGGTCCCGAGCACAGATACGCAGTATTTT.

The rearrangement links TRBV5-4 to TRBJ2-5; D is unclear. Trimming shortened V by 3 bases and J by 5 bases, and 14 bases separated the two germline ends. CDR3 length equals 14 residues. Germline V gene sequence: CDR1 SGHNT, CDR2 YYREEE (reference sequence). The CDR3 DNA follows: TGTGCCAGCAGCTCGCGTTGGTCGGTGGAGACCCAGTACTTC. Residues: CASSSRWSVETQYF.

This clonotype has only a few counts. This rearrangement joins TRBV6-2 or TRBV6-3 to TRBJ1-5; 8 nucleotides align to TRBD1. This CDR3 contains 14 residues. Germline-derived CDR1 and CDR2 are MNHEY and SVGEGT. Unmatched junction bases numbered 5, after V lost 6 bases and J lost 4 bases. In DNA form, the CDR3 reads TGTGCCAGCAGCGGACAGGGACGAAATCAGCCCCAGCATTTT. Translated, it gives CASSGQGRNQPQHF.

The chain has TRBV30 and TRBJ2-3; possibly TRBD1 for D (6 bases). Trimming pared 0 bases from V and 1 base from J, leaving 8 bases between. Germline V gene lookup returns CDR1 GTSNPN and CDR2 SVGIG (reference sequence). The length of the CDR3 is 14 residues. DNA of the CDR3: TGTGCCTGGAGTGTCTCAGGGGGCACAGATACGCAGTATTTT. It yields the protein CAWSVSGGTDTQYF.

This clonotype was counted many times. The chain joins TRBV29-1 to TRBJ2-5; TRBD1 matches 7 bases. Germline-derived CDR1 and CDR2 are SQVTM and ANQGSEA. The V segment lost 6 bases and the J segment 7 bases; nucleotides outside the gene matches: 11. This CDR3 is built from 13 residues. In nucleotides, the CDR3 is TGCAGCGTAGCTAACAGGGGAGTACGGACCCAGTACTTC. Translating gives CSVANRGVRTQYF.

This chain uses TRBV3-1 with TRBJ2-5; D is unclear. The CDR3 consists of 17 residues. Trimming took off 0 bases at V and 4 bases at J, with 18 bases between the two ends. Germline loops: CDR1 LGHDT, CDR2 YNNKEL (reference sequence). The CDR3 spells CASSQDLGGTLGETQYF. In nucleotides, the CDR3 is TGTGCCAGCAGCCAAGATCTGGGCGGCACTCTGGGAGAGACCCAGTACTTC.

There are many counts of this clonotype. CDR3 region: CSVHAGGSPGYTF. CDR3 bases: TGCAGCGTCCATGCCGGGGGCTCGCCTGGCTACACCTTC. The rearrangement uses TRBV29-1 and TRBJ1-2; TRBD1 is a possible D gene (6 bases). The V end lost 6 bases, the J end lost 7 bases, and 18 bases lay between the germline ends. The CDR3 totals 13 residues. Germline values: CDR1 SQVTM, CDR2 ANQGSEA. The complete variable domain, with remaining parts taken from reference TRBV29-1 and TRBJ1-2, reads SAVISQKPSRDICQRGTSLTIQCQVDSQVTMMFWYRQQPGQSLTLIATANQGSEATYESGFVIDKFPISRPNLTFSTLTVSNMSPEDSSIYLCSVHAGGSPGYTFGSGTRLTVV.